A single sample gave rise to the 25 T cell receptor beta chains below, sequenced in a study of blood T cell repertoires in COVID-19 (dated by TCRdb to between 2020 and 2021). Library preparation used the immunoSEQ multiplex PCR assay. What TCRdb holds here is the immuneACCESS table cut down to in-frame rearrangements. Part of the clones is not present; checked against another copy, under half of the missing clones reflect an unresolved V gene, and the others are unexplained. The sample table shows 130,000 to 150,000 clones, and about 88% are seen once. The top ten hold 2.3% of the sample. Source material: peripheral blood. The source is a human donor in a cohort sampled during active COVID-19.

The CDR3 DNA reads as TGTGCCAGCAGCTTGGCCATCCTGACTGGCTCTGGGGCCAACGTCCTGACTTTC. It codes for CASSLAILTGSGANVLTF. This chain connects TRBV5-8 to TRBJ2-6, with D uncertain. Trimming left V 0 bases short and J 0 bases short, with 13 bases between. Germline V CDR1 and CDR2: SGHTS, YDEGEE. This CDR3 region has 18 residues.

V gene TRBV30 combines with J gene TRBJ2-2; 11 positions agree with TRBD2. V shed 3 bases, J shed 6 bases, and the junction held 0 bases outside the gene matches. The CDR3 totals 13 residues. Germline loops: CDR1 GTSNPN, CDR2 SVGIG (reference sequence). The CDR3 loop is CAWRTSGAGELFF. In DNA form, the CDR3 reads TGTGCCTGGAGGACTAGCGGGGCCGGGGAGCTGTTTTTT.

The genes are TRBV27 and TRBJ1-2; D perhaps matches TRBD1 (6 bases). Germline values: CDR1 MNHEY, CDR2 SMNVEV (reference sequence). The CDR3 spans 14 residues. V was cut by 4 bases and J by 4 bases, with 13 bases left in between. DNA for the CDR3: TGTGCCAGCAGTTACAGGGTCTCGATCTATGGCTACACCTTC. This gives the protein CASSYRVSIYGYTF.

This chain joins TRBV6-5 and TRBJ1-1; no reliable D call. V lost 6 bases to trimming and J lost 2 bases, with 13 bases between them. Per germline, CDR1 MNHEY and CDR2 SVGAGI. The CDR3 has 14 residues. The CDR3 loop reads CASREDLYNTEAFF. CDR3 coding DNA: TGTGCCAGCAGAGAGGATCTCTACAACACTGAAGCTTTCTTT.

The chain combines TRBV6-1 with TRBJ1-5; D call uncertain. There are 15 residues in the CDR3. V was trimmed by 3 bases and J by 5 bases, leaving 14 bases between them. CDR1 MNHNS and CDR2 SASEGT come from the germline V gene. This CDR3 reads CASSDGRPPDQPQHF. The CDR3 DNA follows: TGTGCCAGCAGTGACGGCAGGCCTCCCGATCAGCCCCAGCATTTT.

This chain uses TRBV7-2 with TRBJ2-7; D perhaps matches TRBD2 (6 bases). V lost 5 bases and J lost 0, with 14 bases in between. Germline CDR1 and CDR2: SGHTA and FQGNSA. The CDR3 is made up of 15 amino acids. The CDR3 DNA reads as TGTGCCAGCAGCCTTAGCGGCGGTAGCTCCTACGAGCAGTACTTC. It codes for CASSLSGGSSYEQYF.

The chain employs TRBV28 and TRBJ2-3; the D gene is possibly TRBD1 (6 bases). This CDR3 spans 16 amino acids. Looked up from germline, CDR1 is MDHEN and CDR2 is SYDVKM. The V and J ends lost 6 bases and 1 base respectively, with 17 bases between them. Here the CDR3 reads CASRKYRQVGTDTQYF. CDR3 in DNA: TGTGCCAGCAGGAAATACCGACAGGTTGGCACAGATACGCAGTATTTT.

V is TRBV28 and J is TRBJ2-6; the D gene is possibly TRBD1 (6 bases). V was cut by 3 bases and J by 5 bases, with 11 bases left in between. The germline gives CDR1 MDHEN, CDR2 SYDVKM. The CDR3 contains 15 residues. The CDR3 DNA is TGTGCCAGCAGTTTTAAGGGGGTGCGGGCCAACGTCCTGACTTTC. This sequence encodes CASSFKGVRANVLTF.

This clone has only a few counts. The V and J genes are TRBV7-9 and TRBJ2-2, with 7 bases that match TRBD2. There are 14 residues in the CDR3. After removal of 2 bases from V and 6 bases from J, the junction contained 3 bases not matched to a gene. CDR1 and CDR2 (germline): SEHNR, FQNEAQ (reference sequence). CDR3 protein: CASSLSGDAGELFF. The CDR3 nucleotides are TGTGCCAGCAGCTTAAGCGGGGACGCCGGGGAGCTGTTTTTT.

This clone was picked up a small number of times. J is TRBJ1-2 and V is TRBV2; TRBD1 matches 8 bases. The CDR3 consists of 12 residues. J gave up 7 bases and V 6 bases, and 4 bases lay outside the gene matches. The germline gives CDR1 SNHLY, CDR2 FYNNEI. CDR3 sequence reads: CASSRTGTGYTF. The CDR3 DNA sequence: TGTGCCAGCAGCCGGACAGGGACTGGCTACACCTTC.

The chain employs TRBV9 and TRBJ1-2; D is unresolved. Trimming took 0 bases from V and 4 from J, leaving 19 bases between them. Germline V gene data show CDR1 as SGDLS and CDR2 as YYNGEE. The CDR3 has 17 residues. CDR3 in amino acids: CASSVAPSAFGIYGYTF. The CDR3 DNA follows: TGTGCCAGCAGCGTAGCTCCCAGCGCTTTCGGGATCTATGGCTACACCTTC.

The chain combines TRBV19 with TRBJ2-1; 9 bases match TRBD2. Germline CDR1 and CDR2: LNHDA and SQIVND (reference sequence). The CDR3 sequence is 14 residues long. V lost 6 bases, J lost 7 bases, and 7 bases stayed unmatched. DNA for the CDR3: TGTGCCAGTAGCCTTAGCGGGAGACGAAATGAGCAGTTCTTC. Protein sequence: CASSLSGRRNEQFF.

V gene TRBV15 combines with J gene TRBJ1-6; 9 bases fit TRBD1. There are 14 residues in the CDR3. Germline lookup yields CDR1 LNHNV and CDR2 YYDKDF (reference sequence). V dropped 0 bases and J dropped 14; count of bases not matched to a gene: 5. In DNA form, the CDR3 reads TGTGCCACCAGCAGAGATAGAAGGACAGGGGCCCTCCACTTT. It specifies CATSRDRRTGALHF.

This chain uses TRBV6-5 with TRBJ1-1; 9 nucleotides agree with TRBD1. The CDR3 loop spans 14 amino acids. Germline assignment: CDR1 MNHEY and CDR2 SVGAGI. J lost 2 bases, V lost 8 bases, and 6 bases had no gene match. CDR3 loop: CASWDRVFNTEAFF. The CDR3 nucleotides read TGTGCCAGCTGGGACAGGGTTTTTAACACTGAAGCTTTCTTT.

In its sample, this clone was seen once. DNA of the CDR3: TGTGCCAGCAGCTTAGCGACAGGCCTCTCTGGAAACACCATATATTTT. Protein product: CASSLATGLSGNTIYF. This sequence joins TRBV7-2 and TRBJ1-3; D is perhaps TRBD1 (6 bases). Trimming left V 0 bases short and J 0 bases short, with 9 bases between. Germline values: CDR1 SGHTA, CDR2 FQGNSA. This CDR3 comprises 16 residues.

The chain uses TRBV7-9 and TRBJ1-6; 9 nucleotides align to TRBD1. The CDR3 spans 18 residues. V shed 2 bases, J shed 5 bases, and the junction held 10 bases outside the gene matches. Germline V gene sequence: CDR1 SEHNR, CDR2 FQNEAQ (reference sequence). The CDR3 DNA reads TGTGCCAGCAGCTTATGGATCGGGGACAGGGCACATAATTCACCCCTCCACTTT. Its translation: CASSLWIGDRAHNSPLHF.

The chain couples TRBV19 to TRBJ2-5, with D possibly TRBD2 on 6 matching bases. Per the germline V gene, CDR1 is LNHDA and CDR2 is SQIVND (reference sequence). The CDR3 length is 13 residues. With 5 bases removed from V and 5 bases from J, the gap between germline ends came to 12 bases. The CDR3 bases are TGTGCCAGTAGTGGGGGACTTAGGGAGACCCAGTACTTC. Protein sequence: CASSGGLRETQYF.

The CDR3 coding sequence is TGTGCCAGCAGTTACCCGACCGGGAAGAATTACAATGAGCAGTTCTTC. Translating gives CASSYPTGKNYNEQFF. The chain is built from TRBV6-2 or TRBV6-3 and TRBJ2-1, with D perhaps matching TRBD2 (5 bases). This CDR3 contains 16 residues. Trimming removed 2 bases from V and 4 bases from J, with 15 bases in between. Looked up from germline, CDR1 is MNHEY and CDR2 is SVGEGT.

On this clone: The junction departs from the called germline gene at one end, perhaps through a read error. The CDR3 nucleotides read TGCGCCAGCAGCAAAGATACTAGCGGAATTAACGAGCAGTACTTC. It specifies CASSKDTSGINEQYF. The V call is TRBV4-3, the J call TRBJ2-7; the match to TRBD2 covers 8 bases. This CDR3 has 15 residues. Looked up from germline, CDR1 is LGHNA and CDR2 is YSLEER.

The chain has TRBV4-1 and TRBJ2-6, with TRBD2 matching 15 bases. The CDR3 has 17 amino acids. J gave up 4 bases and V 6 bases, and 4 bases lay outside the gene matches. Germline lookup yields CDR1 MGHRA and CDR2 YSYEKL. The chain's CDR3 is CASSRTSGGAGANVLTF. The CDR3 nucleotides are TGCGCCAGCAGTCGGACTAGCGGGGGGGCCGGGGCCAACGTCCTGACTTTC.

This clone has only a few counts. This rearrangement joins TRBV28 to TRBJ2-1; 7 bases line up with TRBD2. The J segment lost 9 bases and the V segment lost 7 bases, leaving 3 bases of the junction unmatched. Germline V gives CDR1 MDHEN, CDR2 SYDVKM. The CDR3 is 11 residues long. For the CDR3, the DNA is TGTGCCAGCACCTCGGGGGGTGAGCAGTTCTTC. Encoded protein: CASTSGGEQFF.

This clone was seen once. The chain has TRBV2 and TRBJ2-5, with TRBD2 matching over 10 bases. Per the germline V gene, CDR1 is SNHLY and CDR2 is FYNNEI. This CDR3 has 15 residues. Unmatched junction bases numbered 6, after V lost 2 bases and J lost 6 bases. CDR3 bases: TGTGCCAGCAGTGAAATGGGACTAGCGATTCAGACCCAGTACTTC. Its protein is CASSEMGLAIQTQYF.

J is TRBJ2-1 and V is TRBV28; D might be TRBD1 (7 bases). The CDR3 contains 15 residues. Germline V gene data show CDR1 as MDHEN and CDR2 as SYDVKM. Trimming left V 7 bases short and J 4 bases short, with 17 bases between. The CDR3 loop reads CASKERTGGYNEQFF. Here the CDR3 DNA reads TGTGCCAGCAAGGAACGGACAGGAGGGTACAATGAGCAGTTCTTC.

The chain employs TRBV2 and TRBJ2-4; D gene uncertain. Trimming took 0 bases from V and 0 from J, leaving 12 bases between them. The CDR3 is 17 residues long. Germline CDR1 and CDR2: SNHLY and FYNNEI. CDR3: CASSEAPAALAKNIQYF. In nucleotides, the CDR3 is TGTGCCAGCAGTGAAGCCCCCGCGGCTCTAGCCAAAAACATTCAGTACTTC.

This chain connects TRBV5-5 to TRBJ1-1; possible D gene TRBD1, 5 bases. Germline V gene sequence: CDR1 SGHKS, CDR2 YYEKEE (reference sequence). The CDR3 spans 13 residues. Trimming removed 3 bases from V and 7 bases from J, with 13 bases in between. As DNA, the CDR3 is TGTGCCAGCAGCTCGCCGGAGGGGTTTGAAGCTTTCTTT. Translating gives CASSSPEGFEAFF.